These T cell receptor beta chains were read from a single sample in a study of cytomegalovirus exposure and HLA in healthy donors. Only in-frame clones appear in the TCRdb table, and some are missing; sequencing was by immunoSEQ multiplex PCR. The table has around 180,000 clones, 79% seen once. The sequenced sample consisted of PBMCs. These receptor sequences come from a woman aged 40 to 50 in good health and CMV-seronegative. Both conserved end residues are part of each CDR3. The D gene is left open where the match is weak. Only some rows state a clone size, as once, few, many or a class for expanded clones.

d_gene: TRBD2
j_gene: TRBJ2-3
v_gene: TRBV4-2
abundance: -
CDR3nt: TGTGCCAGCAGCCCCTTAGCGGGAGGGGGGACAGATACGCAGTATTTT
CDR3aa: CASSPLAGGGTDTQYF

d_gene: -
j_gene: TRBJ1-1
v_gene: TRBV10-2
abundance: -
CDR3nt: TGCGCCAGCAGTAGCGGAGGGACTGAAGCTTTCTTT
CDR3aa: CASSSGGTEAFF

d_gene: -
j_gene: TRBJ2-3
v_gene: TRBV7-9
abundance: -
CDR3nt: TGTGCCAGCAGCCCTGCGACAGTGGCAGATACGCAGTATTTT
CDR3aa: CASSPATVADTQYF

d_gene: TRBD1
j_gene: TRBJ2-1
v_gene: TRBV10-3
abundance: once
CDR3nt: TGTGCCATCAGCAGGCGGACAGGTTTCCAGTTCTTC
CDR3aa: CAISRRTGFQFF

d_gene: -
j_gene: TRBJ2-5
v_gene: TRBV4-3
abundance: few
CDR3nt: TGCGCCAGCAGCCAAGATAGGGGGACCCAGTACTTC
CDR3aa: CASSQDRGTQYF

d_gene: TRBD1
j_gene: TRBJ1-2
v_gene: TRBV18
abundance: -
CDR3nt: TGTGCCAGCTCCCGACAGGGCCTCTATGGCTACACCTTC
CDR3aa: CASSRQGLYGYTF

d_gene: TRBD1
j_gene: TRBJ1-2
v_gene: TRBV27
abundance: -
CDR3nt: TGTGCCAGCAGTTTTCAGGGGGTAGACTATGGCTACACCTTC
CDR3aa: CASSFQGVDYGYTF

d_gene: -
j_gene: TRBJ1-2
v_gene: TRBV29-1
abundance: once
CDR3nt: TGCAGCGTTTCTCCAGGGGACTATGGCTACACCTTC
CDR3aa: CSVSPGDYGYTF

d_gene: -
j_gene: TRBJ1-5
v_gene: TRBV5-4
abundance: few
CDR3nt: TGTGCCAGCAGTTCAGGGGATCAGCCCCAGCATTTT
CDR3aa: CASSSGDQPQHF

d_gene: TRBD1
j_gene: TRBJ1-2
v_gene: TRBV30
abundance: once
CDR3nt: TGTGCCTGGAGACCCCCGGGACAGGTCACCCGTGGCTACACCTTC
CDR3aa: CAWRPPGQVTRGYTF

d_gene: TRBD1
j_gene: TRBJ1-1
v_gene: TRBV4-1
abundance: few
CDR3nt: TGCGCCAGCAGCCCTACACAGGGGTTCCCCACTGAAGCTTTCTTT
CDR3aa: CASSPTQGFPTEAFF

d_gene: TRBD1
j_gene: TRBJ2-1
v_gene: TRBV9
abundance: -
CDR3nt: TGTGCCAGCAGCGCTAGACAGGGGTCACCCAACAATGAGCAGTTCTTC
CDR3aa: CASSARQGSPNNEQFF

d_gene: TRBD1
j_gene: TRBJ1-1
v_gene: TRBV19
abundance: few
CDR3nt: TGTGCCAGTAGTACTTCCTCAGGGGGACCTGAAGCTTTCTTT
CDR3aa: CASSTSSGGPEAFF

d_gene: -
j_gene: TRBJ1-4
v_gene: TRBV5-6
abundance: many
CDR3nt: TGTGCCAGCAGCCCGGCAGGGGATGAAAAACTGTTTTTT
CDR3aa: CASSPAGDEKLFF

d_gene: -
j_gene: TRBJ2-2
v_gene: TRBV11-2
abundance: few
CDR3nt: TGTGCCAGCAGTTGGGGAGGGGGAGGCACCGGGGAGCTGTTTTTT
CDR3aa: CASSWGGGGTGELFF

d_gene: TRBD1
j_gene: TRBJ2-7
v_gene: TRBV6-1
abundance: -
CDR3nt: TGTGCCAGCAGGGGACAGCTTTACGAGCAGTACTTC
CDR3aa: CASRGQLYEQYF

d_gene: TRBD2
j_gene: TRBJ2-1
v_gene: TRBV5-6
abundance: -
CDR3nt: TGTGCCAGCAGCTGGAGGGGCGGGGGGCTCATTAACAGTGAGCAGTTCTTC
CDR3aa: CASSWRGGGLINSEQFF

d_gene: -
j_gene: TRBJ2-2
v_gene: TRBV6-5
abundance: -
CDR3nt: TGTGCCAGCAGTTACTCAGAGAGGGGGTCCGGGGAGCTGTTTTTT
CDR3aa: CASSYSERGSGELFF

d_gene: -
j_gene: TRBJ2-1
v_gene: TRBV10-3
abundance: once
CDR3nt: TGTGCCATCAGTGTCGGTGGAGCCTACAATGAGCAGTTCTTC
CDR3aa: CAISVGGAYNEQFF

d_gene: TRBD2
j_gene: TRBJ2-7
v_gene: TRBV7-2
abundance: few
CDR3nt: TGTGCCAGCAGCTCGGGACTAGCTTACTACGAGCAGTACTTC
CDR3aa: CASSSGLAYYEQYF

d_gene: -
j_gene: TRBJ1-1
v_gene: TRBV6-5
abundance: -
CDR3nt: TGTGCCAGTAGCATGCGGTCGTTTGGGGAAGCTTTCTTT
CDR3aa: CASSMRSFGEAFF

d_gene: TRBD1
j_gene: TRBJ2-3
v_gene: TRBV7-9
abundance: once
CDR3nt: TGTGCCAGCAGCTCGACCGGGACAGGGGGCAGGAATACGCAGTATTTT
CDR3aa: CASSSTGTGGRNTQYF

d_gene: -
j_gene: TRBJ1-4
v_gene: TRBV29-1
abundance: -
CDR3nt: TGCAGCGTTGAAGATCGTGAAGGCGGTGAAAAACTGTTTTTT
CDR3aa: CSVEDREGGEKLFF

d_gene: -
j_gene: TRBJ2-7
v_gene: TRBV28
abundance: -
CDR3nt: TGTGCCAGCAGTTTAGTGGGGGCTAAAGTCGCGCAGTACTTC
CDR3aa: CASSLVGAKVAQYF

d_gene: TRBD2
j_gene: TRBJ2-3
v_gene: TRBV5-1
abundance: -
CDR3nt: TGCGCCAGCAGCGCACCGGGGGGACTGTCTAGCACAGATACGCAGTATTTT
CDR3aa: CASSAPGGLSSTDTQYF

d_gene: TRBD1
j_gene: TRBJ1-3
v_gene: TRBV30
abundance: once
CDR3nt: TGTGCCTGGAGTGTCGGACAGGGGGCGGCTGGAAACACCATATATTTT
CDR3aa: CAWSVGQGAAGNTIYF

d_gene: -
j_gene: TRBJ1-5
v_gene: TRBV19
abundance: -
CDR3nt: TGTGCCAGTACTAGGCACGGGTTCTATCAGCCCCAGCATTTT
CDR3aa: CASTRHGFYQPQHF

d_gene: TRBD2
j_gene: TRBJ2-1
v_gene: TRBV28
abundance: -
CDR3nt: TGTGCCAGCAGTCCAGAGGGGCTAGCGGGAGGAGGGGAGCAGTTCTTC
CDR3aa: CASSPEGLAGGGEQFF

d_gene: -
j_gene: TRBJ1-2
v_gene: TRBV5-1
abundance: -
CDR3nt: TGCGCCAGCAGCTTGGCTGCGGGACTGGATCGTTATGGCTACACCTTC
CDR3aa: CASSLAAGLDRYGYTF

d_gene: -
j_gene: TRBJ2-7
v_gene: TRBV11-2
abundance: -
CDR3nt: TGTGCCAGCAGCCCCGAACACTACGAGCAGTACTTC
CDR3aa: CASSPEHYEQYF

d_gene: TRBD2
j_gene: TRBJ2-2
v_gene: TRBV7-7
abundance: once
CDR3nt: TGTGCTAGCAGCACTTTAGGCGGACTAGCGGGGACCGGGGAGCTGTTTTTT
CDR3aa: CASSTLGGLAGTGELFF

d_gene: -
j_gene: TRBJ2-3
v_gene: TRBV10-3
abundance: -
CDR3nt: TGTGCCATCAGTGAAGGCGGATACACAGATACGCAGTATTTT
CDR3aa: CAISEGGYTDTQYF

d_gene: -
j_gene: TRBJ2-1
v_gene: TRBV20-1
abundance: once
CDR3nt: TGCAGTGCACATTACAATGAGCAGTTCTTC
CDR3aa: CSAHYNEQFF

d_gene: TRBD1
j_gene: TRBJ2-7
v_gene: TRBV10-3
abundance: -
CDR3nt: TGTGCCATCAGGAGGGACAGCTCCTACGAGCAGTACTTC
CDR3aa: CAIRRDSSYEQYF

d_gene: TRBD1
j_gene: TRBJ1-1
v_gene: TRBV5-1
abundance: few
CDR3nt: TGCGCCAGCAGCTTGGAGGCAGGGGGCGGTGAAGCTTTCTTT
CDR3aa: CASSLEAGGGEAFF

d_gene: TRBD1
j_gene: TRBJ1-1
v_gene: TRBV5-1
abundance: few
CDR3nt: TGCGCCAGCAGCTTCGGGACAGGGTCTTATGCTGAAGCTTTCTTT
CDR3aa: CASSFGTGSYAEAFF

d_gene: -
j_gene: TRBJ1-4
v_gene: TRBV19
abundance: -
CDR3nt: TGTGCCAGTAGTATCAGGGGATCTGCAACTAATGAAAAACTGTTTTTT
CDR3aa: CASSIRGSATNEKLFF

d_gene: TRBD2
j_gene: TRBJ2-1
v_gene: TRBV9
abundance: -
CDR3nt: TGTGCCAGCAGCCATAGCGGGGGCGCGTACAATGAGCAGTTCTTC
CDR3aa: CASSHSGGAYNEQFF

d_gene: -
j_gene: TRBJ2-7
v_gene: TRBV5-1
abundance: -
CDR3nt: TGCGCCAGCAGCTTGGTCCCCGGGGATTACGAGCAGTACTTC
CDR3aa: CASSLVPGDYEQYF

d_gene: -
j_gene: TRBJ1-1
v_gene: TRBV7-9
abundance: -
CDR3nt: TGTGCCAGCAGCTTAGACTGGGGCATTGGTACTGAAGCTTTCTTT
CDR3aa: CASSLDWGIGTEAFF

d_gene: -
j_gene: TRBJ2-6
v_gene: TRBV19
abundance: -
CDR3nt: TGTGCCAGTAGGGCGGACACGCTCTCTGGGGCCAACGTCCTGACTTTC
CDR3aa: CASRADTLSGANVLTF

d_gene: -
j_gene: TRBJ1-4
v_gene: TRBV5-1
abundance: -
CDR3nt: TGCGCCAGCAGCGCCGACAGCCACCCAACTAATGAAAAACTGTTTTTT
CDR3aa: CASSADSHPTNEKLFF

d_gene: TRBD2
j_gene: TRBJ2-1
v_gene: TRBV5-4
abundance: -
CDR3nt: TGTGCCAGCAGCGGGGGACTAGCGGGGACAAATGAGCAGTTCTTC
CDR3aa: CASSGGLAGTNEQFF

d_gene: -
j_gene: TRBJ2-7
v_gene: TRBV6-6
abundance: -
CDR3nt: TGTGCCAGCAGCCCCCCGACTAGTCAGTACGAGCAGTACTTC
CDR3aa: CASSPPTSQYEQYF

d_gene: -
j_gene: TRBJ2-3
v_gene: TRBV5-6
abundance: -
CDR3nt: TGTGCCAGCAGCGTCGAGGGACTTCTCACAGATACGCAGTATTTT
CDR3aa: CASSVEGLLTDTQYF